This note documents a single TCR beta chain sequence. What it binds is not known. Carried by the TCR beta cDNA libraries were unique molecular identifiers. In TCRdb, the PCR reads were re-called with MiXCR into one record per CDR3 protein. This table has more than 500,000 distinct CDR3 sequences, about a third appearing once. The source of the sample is a study of post-analysis software for immune sequencing data. Broader study findings: Higher frequency in patients than in controls was seen for roughly five TRBV segments, with TRBV5-6, TRBV5-1 and TRBV20-1 among them.

CDR1 DFQATT and CDR2 SNEGSKA come from the germline V gene (reference sequence). The CDR3 has 11 amino acids. V was cut by 6 bases and J by 5 bases, with 10 bases left in between. Sequences were obtained from blood. This sequence joins TRBV20-1 and TRBJ2-5, with no clear D. The sequence derives from a girl aged 2-17 years with multiple sclerosis. The CDR3 DNA follows: TGCAGTGCGCGCCATGGGGAGACCCAGTACTTC. Translation: CSARHGETQYF.